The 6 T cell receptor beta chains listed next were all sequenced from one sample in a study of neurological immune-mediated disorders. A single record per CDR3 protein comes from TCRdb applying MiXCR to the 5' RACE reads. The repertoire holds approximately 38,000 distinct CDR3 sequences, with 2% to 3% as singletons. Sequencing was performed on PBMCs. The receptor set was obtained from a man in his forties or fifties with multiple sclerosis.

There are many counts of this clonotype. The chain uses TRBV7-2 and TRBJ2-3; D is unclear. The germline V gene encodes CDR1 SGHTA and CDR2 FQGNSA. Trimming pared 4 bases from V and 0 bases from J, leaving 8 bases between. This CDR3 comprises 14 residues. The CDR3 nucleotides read TGTGCCAGCAGCTCCCTATCTAGCACAGATACGCAGTATTTT. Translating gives CASSSLSSTDTQYF.

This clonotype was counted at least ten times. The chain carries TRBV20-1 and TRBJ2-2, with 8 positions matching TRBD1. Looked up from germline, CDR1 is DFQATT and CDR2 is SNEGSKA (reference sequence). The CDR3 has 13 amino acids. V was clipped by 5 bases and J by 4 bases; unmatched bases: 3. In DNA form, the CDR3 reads TGCAGTGCTTTGGACAGGGCCACCGGGGAGCTGTTTTTT. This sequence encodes CSALDRATGELFF.

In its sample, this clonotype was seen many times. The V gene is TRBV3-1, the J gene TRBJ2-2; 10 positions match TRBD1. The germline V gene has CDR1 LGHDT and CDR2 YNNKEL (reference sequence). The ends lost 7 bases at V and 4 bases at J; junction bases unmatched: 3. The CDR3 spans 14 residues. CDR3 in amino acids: CASTRDRGTGELFF. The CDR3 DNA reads TGTGCCAGCACCCGGGACAGGGGCACCGGGGAGCTGTTTTTT.

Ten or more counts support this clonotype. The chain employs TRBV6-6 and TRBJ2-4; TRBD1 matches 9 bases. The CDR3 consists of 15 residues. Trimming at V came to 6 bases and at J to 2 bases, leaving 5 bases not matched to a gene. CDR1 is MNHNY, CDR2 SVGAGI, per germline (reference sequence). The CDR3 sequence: CASRRTGVTKNIQYF. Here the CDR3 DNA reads TGTGCCAGCAGAAGGACAGGGGTGACCAAAAACATTCAGTACTTC.

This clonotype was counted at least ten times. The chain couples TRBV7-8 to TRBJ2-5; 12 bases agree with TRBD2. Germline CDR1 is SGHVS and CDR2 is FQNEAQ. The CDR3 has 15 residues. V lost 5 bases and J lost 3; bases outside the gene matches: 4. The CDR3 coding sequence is TGTGCCAGCAGCAGACTAGCGGGGGATAAAGAGACCCAGTACTTC. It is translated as CASSRLAGDKETQYF.

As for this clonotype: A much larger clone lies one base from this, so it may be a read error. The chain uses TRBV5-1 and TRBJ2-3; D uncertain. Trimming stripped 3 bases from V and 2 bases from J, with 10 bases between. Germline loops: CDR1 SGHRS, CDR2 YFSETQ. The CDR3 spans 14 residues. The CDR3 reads CASSWSEVTDTQYF. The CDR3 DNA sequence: TGCGCCAGCAGCTGGTCCGAGGTCACAGATACGCAGTATTTT.